This T cell receptor (beta chain) was observed in a study of cytotoxic CD8 clonotypes in ibrutinib-treated CLL. General study points: Clonality, elevated at ibrutinib response, dropped back toward baseline at progression.

The table came from immunoSEQ multiplex PCR; TCRdb's copy has only in-frame clones and leaves some out. The sample carries 55,000 to 85,000 clones, 75% to 95% recorded once. CDR3 size: 15 residues. V was pared by 7 bases and J by 0 bases, with 13 bases between. Per germline, CDR1 LNHDA and CDR2 SQIVND (reference sequence). In the case of this clone: What it recognizes is unknown.

The sample consisted of PBMCs, taken after 12 months of ibrutinib treatment. The chain employs TRBV19 and TRBJ1-5; the D gene is possibly TRBD1 (5 bases). The sequence was collected from a human donor with chronic lymphocytic leukemia. Here the CDR3 reads CASMTEPYSNQPQHF. The DNA of the CDR3 is TGTGCCAGTATGACAGAACCCTATAGCAATCAGCCCCAGCATTTT.